Below are 8 T cell receptor beta chains sequenced from a single sample in a study of T cells in Graves' hyperthyroidism and ophthalmopathy. Template material for amplifying TCR beta CDR3 regions consisted of RNA transcripts. RT-PCR in the first round (using the HTBI primer set) targeted the TCR CDR3. TCRdb reprocessed the multiplex PCR reads with MiXCR, giving one entry per CDR3 protein. The sample includes roughly 700,000 distinct CDR3 sequences, about a third of them seen just once. Sequencing was performed on blood. The source of these receptors is a woman in her 40s with Graves' hyperthyroidism.

This clonotype was counted at least ten times. The junction and the germline gene differ at one end; a read error may be behind it. This chain links TRBV10-1 with TRBJ1-2, with D tentatively TRBD1 (6 bases). The CDR3 spans 13 residues. CDR1 and CDR2 from the germline V gene are WNHNN and SYGVQD (reference sequence). DNA for the CDR3: TGCGCCAGCAGTGAGAGGCCCTACAGGGAGAAGATCTTC. Protein: CASSERPYREKIF.

The J gene is TRBJ1-6, the V gene TRBV7-2, with a possible D match to TRBD1 (5 bases). CDR1 and CDR2 from the germline V gene are SGHTA and FQGNSA. There are 15 residues in the CDR3. Deletions cut 7 bases from V and 0 bases from J, with 10 bases between. Here the CDR3 reads CASTSGGSYNSPLHF. CDR3 nucleotide sequence: TGTGCCAGCACTAGCGGGGGCTCCTATAATTCACCCCTCCACTTT.

At least ten counts were recorded for this clonotype. V and J are TRBV20-1 and TRBJ1-5, with 8 bases matching TRBD1. Trimming removed 1 base from V and 5 bases from J; junction bases left unmatched: 13. CDR1 is DFQATT, CDR2 SNEGSKA, per germline (reference sequence). This CDR3 is built from 17 residues. The CDR3 bases are TGCAGTGCTAGAGGGAGCCACCCGGACAGGGCCTATCAGCCCCAGCATTTT. This gives the protein CSARGSHPDRAYQPQHF.

Ten or more counts support this clonotype. The chain joins TRBV10-2 to TRBJ1-2; 8 bases align to TRBD1. This CDR3 spans 12 amino acids. From germline, CDR1 is WSHSY and CDR2 SAAADI. Trimming at V came to 8 bases and at J to 9 bases, leaving 8 bases not matched to a gene. In DNA form, the CDR3 reads TGCGCCAGCTCCCCACAGGGGGATCGCTACACCTTC. It is translated as CASSPQGDRYTF.

This clonotype came up many times. The chain joins TRBV2 to TRBJ2-5, with 10 positions matching TRBD2. CDR1 SNHLY and CDR2 FYNNEI come from the germline V gene. CDR3 size: 16 residues. Trimming cost V 5 bases and J 5 bases; bases outside gene matches: 11. In DNA, the CDR3 is TGTGCCAGCAGTCCCCTAGCGGGGGCCGGCGGGGAGACCCAGTACTTC. Translating gives CASSPLAGAGGETQYF.

The CDR3 DNA reads TGTGCCAGTTGGTCCGGACAGGGGGCCGACTATGGCTACACCTTC. The encoded protein is CASWSGQGADYGYTF. V gene TRBV19 combines with J gene TRBJ1-2; 11 bases align to TRBD1. CDR1 and CDR2 from the germline V gene are LNHDA and SQIVND (reference sequence). CDR3 length: 15 amino acids. V was clipped by 8 bases and J by 3 bases; unmatched bases: 8.

The V call is TRBV29-1, the J call TRBJ1-2; D is perhaps TRBD1 (5 bases). Germline values: CDR1 SQVTM, CDR2 ANQGSEA. The CDR3 runs 13 residues. V shed 8 bases and J shed 3 bases, with 16 bases lying between them. The CDR3 loop is CSPDGLGDYGYTF. The CDR3 bases are TGCAGCCCAGACGGGTTAGGGGACTATGGCTACACCTTC.

This clonotype was detected many times. This chain connects TRBV9 to TRBJ2-5; a weak D match, TRBD2 (6 bases). CDR3 size: 12 residues. Germline V lookup: CDR1 SGDLS, CDR2 YYNGEE. V shed 4 bases and J shed 7 bases, with 11 bases lying between them. The CDR3 region is CASSRGSGTQYF. The CDR3 DNA is TGTGCCAGCAGCCGGGGGTCCGGGACCCAGTACTTC.